This T cell receptor (beta chain) was observed in a study of STAT5B mutations in CD4+ large granular lymphocyte leukemia. Notes on this clone: As yet, its antigen is unknown.

This CDR3 contains 15 residues. Between the trimmed V and J ends, which lost 2 bases and 6 bases, there was a span of 13 bases. The germline gives CDR1 SNHLY, CDR2 FYNNEI. Study conclusions and caveats: The CD4+ versus CD8+ T-LGLL clonality difference may reflect limited sample size. Compared with healthy controls (2/35), patient top clones favored TRBV06 (8/27). No patients shared main leukemic clonotypes, though approximately 26% appeared at low frequency elsewhere.

The data were produced by immunoSEQ multiplex PCR, yet TCRdb's version contains in-frame clones alone and is incomplete. The sample includes nearly 35,000 clones, roughly nine tenths of them seen just once. This chain connects TRBV2 to TRBJ2-2; D is perhaps TRBD1 (5 bases). This TCR was recovered from a human donor in good health. Source material: CD4+ T cells from blood buffy coats. CDR3 DNA sequence: TGTGCCAGCAGTGAATACTCAGGGTCGGCCGGGGAGCTGTTTTTT. This translates into CASSEYSGSAGELFF.